A single TCR beta chain is shown here with its context. The source of the sample is a study of blood T cell repertoires in COVID-19. In the authors' workflow: Reference gene primer amplification gave nucleated cell count estimates. Only in-frame clones appear in the TCRdb table, and some are missing; sequencing was by immunoSEQ multiplex PCR. That table is the source of V, J and clone size, and D and trimming were worked out from the DNA. Of around 250,000 clones listed, 70% to 90% are singletons. All recovered Cohort 3 donors got two negative PCRs, got clearance, or saw symptom resolution. Germline-derived CDR1 and CDR2 are LGHDT and YNNKEL (reference sequence). The CDR3 runs to 14 residues. The V gene end was trimmed by 1 base and the J gene end by 4 bases; junction bases not matched to a gene: 3.

The TCR sequence derives from a woman aged 50 to 60 who had recovered from COVID-19. The V call is TRBV3-1 (or the pseudogene TRBV3-2), the J call TRBJ1-2, with 7 bases fitting TRBD1. Sequences were obtained from PBMCs or T cells enriched from blood (not recorded which). CDR3 residues: CASSQVQGSYGYTF. The DNA of the CDR3 is TGTGCCAGCAGCCAAGTACAGGGGAGCTATGGCTACACCTTC.